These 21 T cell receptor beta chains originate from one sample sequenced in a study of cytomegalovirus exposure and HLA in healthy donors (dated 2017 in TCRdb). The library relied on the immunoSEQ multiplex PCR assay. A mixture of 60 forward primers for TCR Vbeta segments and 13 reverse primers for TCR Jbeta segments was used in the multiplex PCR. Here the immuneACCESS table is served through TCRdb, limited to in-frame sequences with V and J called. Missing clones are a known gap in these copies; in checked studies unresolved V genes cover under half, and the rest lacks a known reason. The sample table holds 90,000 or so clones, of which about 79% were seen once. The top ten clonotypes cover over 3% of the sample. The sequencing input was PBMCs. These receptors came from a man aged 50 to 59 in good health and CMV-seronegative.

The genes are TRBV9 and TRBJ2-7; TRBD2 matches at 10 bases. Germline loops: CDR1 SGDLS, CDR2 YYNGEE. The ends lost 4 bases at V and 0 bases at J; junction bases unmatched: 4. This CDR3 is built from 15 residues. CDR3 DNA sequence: TGTGCCAGCAGCCCCCGGACTAGCGGCTCCTACGAGCAGTACTTC. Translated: CASSPRTSGSYEQYF.

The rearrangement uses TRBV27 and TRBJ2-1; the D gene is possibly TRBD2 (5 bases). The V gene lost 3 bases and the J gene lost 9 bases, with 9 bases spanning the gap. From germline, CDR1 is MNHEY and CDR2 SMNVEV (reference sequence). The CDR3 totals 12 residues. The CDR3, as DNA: TGTGCCAGCAGTTTTCCCGGGATTGAGCAGTTCTTC. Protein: CASSFPGIEQFF.

The CDR3 loop is CASRETEYGYTF. The CDR3 DNA follows: TGCGCCAGCAGAGAGACAGAGTATGGCTACACCTTC. This sequence joins TRBV10-2 and TRBJ1-2; D might be TRBD1 (5 bases). The V end lost 6 bases, the J end lost 5 bases, and 10 bases lay between the germline ends. CDR1 and CDR2 from the germline V gene are WSHSY and SAAADI. The CDR3 consists of 12 residues.

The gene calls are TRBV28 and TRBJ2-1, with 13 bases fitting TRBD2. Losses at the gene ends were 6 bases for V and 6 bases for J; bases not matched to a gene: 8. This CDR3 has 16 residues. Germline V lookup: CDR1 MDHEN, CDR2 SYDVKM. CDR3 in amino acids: CASSPTGLAGANEQFF. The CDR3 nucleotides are TGTGCCAGCAGCCCTACAGGACTAGCGGGAGCCAATGAGCAGTTCTTC.

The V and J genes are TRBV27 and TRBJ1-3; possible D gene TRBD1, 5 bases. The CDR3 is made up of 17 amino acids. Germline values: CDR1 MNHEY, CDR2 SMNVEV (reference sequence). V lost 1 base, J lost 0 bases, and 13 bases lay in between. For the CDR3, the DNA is TGTGCCAGCAGTTTATATGCAGGGCCAACCTCTGGAAACACCATATATTTT. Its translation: CASSLYAGPTSGNTIYF.

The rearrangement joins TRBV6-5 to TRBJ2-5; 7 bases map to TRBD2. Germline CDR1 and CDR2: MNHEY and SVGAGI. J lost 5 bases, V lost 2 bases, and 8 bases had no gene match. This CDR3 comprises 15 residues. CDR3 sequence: CASSYLLAPGETQYF. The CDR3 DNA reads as TGTGCCAGCAGTTACCTACTAGCGCCTGGGGAGACCCAGTACTTC.

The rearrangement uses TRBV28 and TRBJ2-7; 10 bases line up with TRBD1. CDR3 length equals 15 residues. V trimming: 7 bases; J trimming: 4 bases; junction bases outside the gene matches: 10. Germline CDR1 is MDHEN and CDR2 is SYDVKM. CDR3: CASTLMRQGAYEQYF. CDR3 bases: TGTGCCAGCACTCTTATGAGACAGGGGGCTTACGAGCAGTACTTC.

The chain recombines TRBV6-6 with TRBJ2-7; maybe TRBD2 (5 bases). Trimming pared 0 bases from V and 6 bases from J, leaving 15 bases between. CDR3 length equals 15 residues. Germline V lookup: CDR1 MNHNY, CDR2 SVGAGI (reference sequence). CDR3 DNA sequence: TGTGCCAGCAGTTACTCGTCGGGGATTGGCTCCGAGCAGTACTTC. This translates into CASSYSSGIGSEQYF.

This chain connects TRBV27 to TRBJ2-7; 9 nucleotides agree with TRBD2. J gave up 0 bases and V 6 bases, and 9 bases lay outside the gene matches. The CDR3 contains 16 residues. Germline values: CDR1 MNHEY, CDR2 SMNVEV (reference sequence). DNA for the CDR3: TGTGCCAGCAGCCGTTCTAGCGGGGAATACTCCTACGAGCAGTACTTC. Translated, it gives CASSRSSGEYSYEQYF.

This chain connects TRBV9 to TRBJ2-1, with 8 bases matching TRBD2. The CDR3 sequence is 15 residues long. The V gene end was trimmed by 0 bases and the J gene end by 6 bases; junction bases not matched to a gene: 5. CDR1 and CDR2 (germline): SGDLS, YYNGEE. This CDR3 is CASSVDNGRVNEQFF. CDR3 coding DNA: TGTGCCAGCAGCGTAGATAACGGGAGGGTCAATGAGCAGTTCTTC.

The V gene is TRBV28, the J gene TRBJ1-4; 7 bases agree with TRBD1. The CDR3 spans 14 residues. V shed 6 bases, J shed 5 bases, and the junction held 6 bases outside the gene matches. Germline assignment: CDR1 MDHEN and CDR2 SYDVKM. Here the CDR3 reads CASSLGGQNEKLFF. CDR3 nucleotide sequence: TGTGCCAGCAGCCTAGGGGGCCAAAATGAAAAACTGTTTTTT.

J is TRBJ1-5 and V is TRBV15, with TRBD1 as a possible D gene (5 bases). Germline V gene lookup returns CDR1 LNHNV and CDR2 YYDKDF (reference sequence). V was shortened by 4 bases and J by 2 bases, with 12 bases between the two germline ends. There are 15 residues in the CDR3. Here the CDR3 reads CATSTGDLGNQPQHF. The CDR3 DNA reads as TGTGCCACCAGCACGGGGGACTTGGGCAATCAGCCCCAGCATTTT. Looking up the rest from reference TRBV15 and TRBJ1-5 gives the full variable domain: DAMVIQNPRYQVTQFGKPVTLSCSQTLNHNVMYWYQQKSSQAPKLLFHYYDKDFNNEADTPDNFQSRRPNTSFCFLDIRSPGLGDTAMYLCATSTGDLGNQPQHFGDGTRLSIL.

The DNA for the CDR3 is TGTGCCAGCAGATCCCTCCGGACAAGTGCTATGAACACTGAAGCTTTCTTT. It specifies CASRSLRTSAMNTEAFF. J is TRBJ1-1 and V is TRBV28; D might be TRBD1 (5 bases). V was cut by 6 bases and J by 0 bases, with 20 bases left in between. CDR1 is MDHEN, CDR2 SYDVKM, per germline. This CDR3 region has 17 residues.

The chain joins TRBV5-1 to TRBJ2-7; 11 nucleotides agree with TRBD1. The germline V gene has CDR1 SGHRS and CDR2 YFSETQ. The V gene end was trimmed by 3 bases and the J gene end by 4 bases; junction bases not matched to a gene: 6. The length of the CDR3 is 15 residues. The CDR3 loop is CASSSGQGAVYEQYF. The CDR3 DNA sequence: TGCGCCAGCAGCTCCGGACAGGGGGCCGTATACGAGCAGTACTTC.

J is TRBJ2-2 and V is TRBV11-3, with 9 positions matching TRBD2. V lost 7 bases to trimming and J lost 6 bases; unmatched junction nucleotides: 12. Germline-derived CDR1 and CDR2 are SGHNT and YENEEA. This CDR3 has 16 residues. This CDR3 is CASTYSLAGVSGELFF. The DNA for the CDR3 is TGTGCCAGCACCTATTCGTTAGCGGGAGTATCCGGGGAGCTGTTTTTT.

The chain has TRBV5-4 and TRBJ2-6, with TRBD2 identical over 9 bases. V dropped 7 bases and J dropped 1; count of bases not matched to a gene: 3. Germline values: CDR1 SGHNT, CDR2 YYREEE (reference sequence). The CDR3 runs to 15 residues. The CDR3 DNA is TGTGCCAGCGTGCGGGGGGGATCTGGGGCCAACGTCCTGACTTTC. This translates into CASVRGGSGANVLTF.

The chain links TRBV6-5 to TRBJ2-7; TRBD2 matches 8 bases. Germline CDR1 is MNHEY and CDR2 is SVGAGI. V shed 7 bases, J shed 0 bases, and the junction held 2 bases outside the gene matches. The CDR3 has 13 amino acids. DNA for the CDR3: TGTGCCAGCACTCGGGGGGGCTCCTACGAGCAGTACTTC. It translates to CASTRGGSYEQYF.

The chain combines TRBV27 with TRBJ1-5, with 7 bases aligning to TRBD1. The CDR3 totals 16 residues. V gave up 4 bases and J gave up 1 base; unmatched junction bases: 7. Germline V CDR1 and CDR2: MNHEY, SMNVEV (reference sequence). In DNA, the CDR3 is TGTGCCAGCAGTTCCCTAACACAGGGGAGCAATCAGCCCCAGCATTTT. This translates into CASSSLTQGSNQPQHF.

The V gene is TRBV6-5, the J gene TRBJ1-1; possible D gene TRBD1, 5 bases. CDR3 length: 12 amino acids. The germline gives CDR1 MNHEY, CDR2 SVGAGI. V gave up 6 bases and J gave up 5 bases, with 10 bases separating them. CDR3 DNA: TGTGCCAGCAGCCCCGACAGAACTGAAGCTTTCTTT. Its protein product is CASSPDRTEAFF.

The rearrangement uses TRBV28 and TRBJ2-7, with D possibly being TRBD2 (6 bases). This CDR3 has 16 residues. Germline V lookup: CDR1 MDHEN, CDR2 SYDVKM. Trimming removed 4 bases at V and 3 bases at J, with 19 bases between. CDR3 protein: CASSSGNSGGVYEQYF. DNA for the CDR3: TGTGCCAGCAGTTCAGGAAATAGCGGAGGGGTCTACGAGCAGTACTTC.

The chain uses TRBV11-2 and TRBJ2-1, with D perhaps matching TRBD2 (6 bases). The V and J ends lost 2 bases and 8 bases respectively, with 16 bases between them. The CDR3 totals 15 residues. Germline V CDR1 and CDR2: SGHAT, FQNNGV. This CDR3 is CASSLQLAGIDEQFF. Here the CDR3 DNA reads TGTGCCAGCAGCTTACAACTAGCTGGGATTGATGAGCAGTTCTTC.